The 13 T cell receptor beta chains given below trace back to one sample, sequenced in a study of blood T cell repertoires in COVID-19. Some clones are missing from TCRdb's copy, which holds only in-frame ones; the method was immunoSEQ multiplex PCR. The table has more than 250,000 clones, about 86% seen once. The sample consisted of peripheral blood. Receptor source: a young woman who had recovered from COVID-19.

The chain carries TRBV10-1 and TRBJ1-2; maybe TRBD1 (5 bases). The germline V and J ends were trimmed by 5 bases and 0 bases, with 10 bases remaining between them. CDR1 and CDR2 (germline): WNHNN, SYGVQD (reference sequence). CDR3 length: 14 amino acids. The CDR3 spells CASSPGWANYGYTF. The CDR3 DNA reads TGCGCCAGCAGTCCAGGGTGGGCTAACTATGGCTACACCTTC.

The genes are TRBV5-6 and TRBJ2-3; 9 nucleotides line up with TRBD2. The V and J ends lost 5 bases and 4 bases, in that order; junction bases with no gene match: 8. Germline CDR1 SGHDT, CDR2 YYEEEE. This CDR3 comprises 15 residues. The CDR3 nucleotides are TGTGCCAGCAGTCGTAGCGGGAGTGGGGCAGATACGCAGTATTTT. Translation gives CASSRSGSGADTQYF.

The chain joins TRBV27 to TRBJ2-7, with 10 bases aligning to TRBD2. V lost 4 bases to trimming and J lost 0 bases; unmatched junction nucleotides: 6. Germline lookup yields CDR1 MNHEY and CDR2 SMNVEV (reference sequence). CDR3 length: 16 amino acids. CDR3 amino acids: CASSSPGTSASYEQYF. DNA of the CDR3: TGTGCCAGCAGTTCCCCCGGGACTAGCGCCTCCTACGAGCAGTACTTC.

The rearrangement links TRBV12-3 or TRBV12-4 to TRBJ1-2; no reliable D call. The CDR3 spans 12 residues. Trimming left V 4 bases short and J 6 bases short, with 9 bases between. The CDR3 region is CASSYSGDGYTF. The DNA for the CDR3 is TGTGCCAGCAGTTACAGCGGCGATGGCTACACCTTC.

The genes are TRBV2 and TRBJ2-7; 7 positions match TRBD1. CDR1 is SNHLY and CDR2 is FYNNEI in the germline V gene. The CDR3 has 14 residues. The V segment lost 6 bases and the J segment 2 bases; nucleotides outside the gene matches: 7. CDR3 DNA sequence: TGTGCCAGCAGGGCCGGGACAGCGACCTACGAGCAGTACTTC. Its translation: CASRAGTATYEQYF.

DNA for the CDR3: TGCAGCGTACGGGACAGGGTAGGTTACAATGAGCAGTTCTTC. Amino acid sequence: CSVRDRVGYNEQFF. The J gene is TRBJ2-1, the V gene TRBV29-1; 9 bases line up with TRBD1. The CDR3 has 14 residues. J gave up 4 bases and V 6 bases, and 7 bases lay outside the gene matches. Germline CDR1 and CDR2: SQVTM and ANQGSEA.

The genes are TRBV11-2 and TRBJ1-1; D is perhaps TRBD1 (5 bases). Trimming stripped 1 base from V and 8 bases from J, with 11 bases between. Per the germline V gene, CDR1 is SGHAT and CDR2 is FQNNGV. This CDR3 has 13 residues. CDR3 coding DNA: TGTGCCAGCAGCTTAGCGGCAGGGTTGGAAGCTTTCTTT. Protein: CASSLAAGLEAFF. The full variable domain, completed using reference TRBV11-2 and TRBJ1-1, is EAGVAQSPRYKIIEKRQSVAFWCNPISGHATLYWYQQILGQGPKLLIQFQNNGVVDDSQLPKDRFSAERLKGVDSTLKIQPAKLEDSAVYLCASSLAAGLEAFFGQGTRLTVV.

This clone turned up a few times. The rearrangement joins TRBV15 to TRBJ1-5; 10 bases line up with TRBD1. The CDR3 extends over 14 amino acids. Germline-derived CDR1 and CDR2 are LNHNV and YYDKDF (reference sequence). The junction had 4 bases not matched to a gene; V was cut back by 5 bases and J by 6 bases. For the CDR3, the DNA is TGTGCCACCAGCCGCGACAGGGGGCGTCAGCCCCAGCATTTT. It codes for CATSRDRGRQPQHF.

The chain employs TRBV18 and TRBJ2-6, with 8 bases that match TRBD2. This CDR3 comprises 17 residues. V dropped 4 bases and J dropped 2; count of bases not matched to a gene: 7. Germline V CDR1 and CDR2: KGHSH, LQKENI. The CDR3 here is CASSLNGRAPGANVLTF. CDR3 nucleotides: TGTGCCAGCTCACTGAACGGGAGGGCCCCTGGGGCCAACGTCCTGACTTTC. Using reference TRBV18 and TRBJ2-6 for the parts outside the CDR3, the full variable domain is NAGVMQNPRHLVRRRGQEARLRCSPMKGHSHVYWYRQLPEEGLKFMVYLQKENIIDESGMPKERFSAEFPKEGPSILRIQQVVRGDSAAYFCASSLNGRAPGANVLTFGAGSRLTVL.

This chain uses TRBV10-3 with TRBJ2-2; perhaps TRBD2 as D (6 bases). V was pared by 2 bases and J by 1 base, with 14 bases between. Germline loops: CDR1 ENHRY, CDR2 SYGVKD. This CDR3 has 17 amino acids. The CDR3 region is CAISESGAGGNTGELFF. CDR3 in DNA: TGTGCCATCAGTGAGAGTGGAGCCGGGGGGAACACCGGGGAGCTGTTTTTT.

This rearrangement joins TRBV2 to TRBJ1-5; tentative D call: TRBD1 (6 bases). Germline CDR1 and CDR2: SNHLY and FYNNEI. This CDR3 has 15 residues. V was pared by 2 bases and J by 4 bases, with 12 bases between. CDR3 sequence: CASSEPGHRNQPQHF. The CDR3 DNA reads as TGTGCCAGCAGTGAACCGGGACACAGAAATCAGCCCCAGCATTTT.

This clone came up once. The V gene is TRBV5-4, the J gene TRBJ2-2, with D possibly matching TRBD2 (6 bases). V lost 3 bases to trimming and J lost 1 base, with 16 bases between them. Looked up from germline, CDR1 is SGHNT and CDR2 is YYREEE (reference sequence). The CDR3 contains 17 residues. CDR3 bases: TGTGCCAGCAGCTCAGACCGGGGGTCTAAGAACACCGGGGAGCTGTTTTTT. Residues: CASSSDRGSKNTGELFF. Supplemented by reference TRBV5-4 and TRBJ2-2, the full variable domain reads ETGVTQSPTHLIKTRGQQVTLRCSSQSGHNTVSWYQQALGQGPQFIFQYYREEENGRGNFPPRFSGLQFPNYSSELNVNALELDDSALYLCASSSDRGSKNTGELFFGEGSRLTVL.

The CDR3 region has the DNA TGTGCCAGCAGTGAATCCTCGGACTATGGCTACACCTTC. This gives the protein CASSESSDYGYTF. The rearrangement uses TRBV2 and TRBJ1-2; D is undetermined. The V and J ends lost 2 bases and 3 bases respectively, with 7 bases between them. This CDR3 has 13 residues. The germline V gene has CDR1 SNHLY and CDR2 FYNNEI.